The 10 T cell receptor beta chains below all came from one sample that was sequenced in a study of post-analysis software for immune sequencing data (dated by TCRdb to 2015 to 2017). Library preparation employed PCR. Data came from an Illumina HiSeq 2500. To reduce PCR and sequencing biases, unique molecular identifiers were incorporated into the TCR beta cDNA libraries. In-frame beta chains were kept once TCRdb had trimmed the public reads at Q25 with fastp and called clones with MiXCR. Identical CDR3 proteins give one entry, which carries the most common genes and DNA. The sample includes 150,000 to 200,000 distinct CDR3 sequences, with 35% to 40% observed a single time. Under 30% of the sample belongs to the ten largest clones. The sample's time point label, in plain terms: second blood draw from one MS patient after hematopoietic stem cell transplantation. This sample comprised blood, obtained after autologous hematopoietic stem cell transplantation. These receptors originate from a girl aged 10 to 17 with multiple sclerosis. Donor details come from another sample of the same person, matched by shared clones.

This clonotype occurred a few times. V usage is TRBV7-3 and J usage is TRBJ2-3; 11 bases align to TRBD1. The CDR3 runs 16 residues. V gave up 5 bases and J gave up 3 bases; unmatched junction bases: 7. The germline V gene encodes CDR1 SGHTA and CDR2 FQGTGA. The CDR3 nucleotides read TGTGCCAGCAGCACCCTCGGACAGGGGGCAACAGATACGCAGTATTTT. Translating gives CASSTLGQGATDTQYF.

Ten or more counts support this clonotype. The rearrangement links TRBV2 to TRBJ2-3; the D gene is possibly TRBD1 (6 bases). V was trimmed by 6 bases and J by 0 bases, leaving 13 bases between them. This CDR3 has 15 amino acids. Germline loops: CDR1 SNHLY, CDR2 FYNNEI. The CDR3, as DNA: TGTGCCAGCAGCGAGCCGGGACAAAGCACAGATACGCAGTATTTT. Translation: CASSEPGQSTDTQYF.

This clonotype was detected only a few times. The chain links TRBV19 to TRBJ1-1; D is possibly TRBD1 (6 bases). V dropped 7 bases and J dropped 5 bases, with 17 bases sitting between them. Germline V gene data show CDR1 as LNHDA and CDR2 as SQIVND (reference sequence). The CDR3 has 14 residues. The CDR3 is CASTRGPLGTEAFF. The CDR3 bases are TGTGCCAGTACGCGGGGGCCTCTAGGGACTGAAGCTTTCTTT.

This chain joins TRBV15 and TRBJ2-4, with D hard to call. The end of the DNA is better explained by TRBJ2-5, so the J call may be wrong. Germline values: CDR1 LNHNV, CDR2 YYDKDF (reference sequence). The CDR3 runs to 14 residues. CDR3 amino acids: CATSRDLEQETQYF. The CDR3 coding sequence is TGTGCCACCAGCAGAGATCTAGAACAAGAGACCCAGTACTTC.

This clonotype was recorded at least ten times. The chain recombines TRBV29-1 with TRBJ2-7; 10 positions match TRBD1. The CDR3 is 15 amino acids. The V gene end was trimmed by 2 bases and the J gene end by 3 bases; junction bases not matched to a gene: 7. Per the germline V gene, CDR1 is SQVTM and CDR2 is ANQGSEA. For the CDR3, the DNA is TGCAGCGTTGAACTCCCCGGGACAGGGGTCTACGAGCAGTACTTC. This sequence encodes CSVELPGTGVYEQYF.

This clonotype was counted between two and nine times. This chain joins TRBV7-6 and TRBJ1-2; TRBD1 aligns across 11 bases. CDR1 and CDR2 from the germline V gene are SGHVS and FNYEAQ. This CDR3 spans 16 amino acids. V dropped 5 bases and J dropped 0; count of bases not matched to a gene: 5. CDR3 in DNA: TGTGCCAGCAGCCTCGGACAGGGGGCAGCTAACTATGGCTACACCTTC. Its translation is CASSLGQGAANYGYTF.

A note on this clonotype: The junction departs from germline at one end; a sequencing error may be responsible. The CDR3 region has the DNA TGTGCCAGCAGCCCGACCGGGACAGGCTCTTCCTGCGAGCAGTACTTC. Translating gives CASSPTGTGSSCEQYF. The chain couples TRBV3-1 to TRBJ2-5; TRBD1 matches at 8 bases. Gene TRBJ2-7 matches the end of the DNA better, so the J call may be wrong. CDR3 size: 16 residues. Germline CDR1 reads LGHDT; CDR2 reads YNNKEL (reference sequence).

In this sample, this clonotype turned up once. The chain employs TRBV18 and TRBJ2-7; D remains unclear. The germline gives CDR1 KGHSH, CDR2 LQKENI. This CDR3 spans 12 amino acids. V was trimmed by 3 bases and J by 2 bases, leaving 5 bases between them. As DNA, the CDR3 is TGTGCCAGCTCACCCGAAGCCTACGAGCAGTACTTC. As protein: CASSPEAYEQYF.

In this sample, this clonotype turned up once. This chain links TRBV29-1 with TRBJ2-4; TRBD1 matches 7 bases. The last part of the DNA fits TRBJ2-7 better; the J call may be wrong. Germline CDR1 SQVTM, CDR2 ANQGSEA. CDR3 length: 12 residues. The CDR3: CSVAGQSYEQYF. CDR3 DNA: TGCAGCGTTGCGGGACAGTCGTACGAGCAGTACTTC.

The rearrangement joins TRBV27 to TRBJ2-7; 12 positions match TRBD2. CDR3 length equals 14 residues. The trim removed 4 bases at V and 6 bases at J, leaving 4 bases unmatched. CDR1 is MNHEY and CDR2 is SMNVEV in the germline V gene (reference sequence). The CDR3 DNA reads TGTGCCAGCAGTTGCGGACTAGCGGGACCCGAGCAGTACTTC. Protein product: CASSCGLAGPEQYF.